What follows are 30 T cell receptor beta chains derived from one specimen sequenced in a study of spatial heterogeneity in lung cancer. Time point meaning: sample taken at primary tumor resection. TCRdb reprocessed the 5' RACE reads via MiXCR and lists one record per CDR3 protein. Of about 92,000 distinct CDR3 sequences listed, 9.5% to 15% are singletons. This sample comprised PBMCs, obtained at surgery. Source of these receptors: a male donor with early-stage non-small cell lung cancer.

In its sample, this clonotype was seen many times. The gene calls are TRBV10-3 and TRBJ2-1; D remains unclear. This CDR3 is built from 11 residues. Trimming shortened V by 3 bases and J by 10 bases, and 7 bases separated the two germline ends. Per germline, CDR1 ENHRY and CDR2 SYGVKD. The CDR3 spells CAISDYQEQFF. CDR3 bases: TGTGCCATCAGTGATTATCAAGAGCAGTTCTTC.

The rearrangement links TRBV10-3 to TRBJ2-1; possibly TRBD1 for D (6 bases). Germline loops: CDR1 ENHRY, CDR2 SYGVKD. Trimming stripped 0 bases from V and 13 bases from J, with 13 bases between. The CDR3 extends over 13 amino acids. CDR3 sequence reads: CAISESEQGSQFF. The CDR3 region has the DNA TGTGCCATCAGTGAGTCGGAGCAGGGGAGTCAGTTCTTC.

This clonotype was seen at least ten times. Here the CDR3 reads CASSQPGQADQPQHF. CDR3 coding DNA: TGTGCCAGCAGCCAACCCGGACAGGCAGATCAGCCCCAGCATTTT. The chain recombines TRBV4-2 with TRBJ1-5; TRBD1 matches 7 bases. The V gene's germline CDR1 is LGHNA and CDR2 YNFKEQ. J lost 5 bases, V lost 2 bases, and 6 bases had no gene match. CDR3 length: 15 residues.

This clonotype appeared a few times. This rearrangement joins TRBV6-2 or TRBV6-3 to TRBJ2-1, with TRBD1 matching over 12 bases. J was trimmed by 7 bases and V by 9 bases; bases with no gene match: 16. Germline lookup yields CDR1 MNHEY and CDR2 SVGEGT. The CDR3 spans 17 residues. The CDR3 DNA sequence: TGTGCCAGTGACGGACGGGACAGGGGGCGCATCAGGAATGAGCAGTTCTTC. Residues: CASDGRDRGRIRNEQFF.

In this sample, this clonotype turned up a few times. The rearrangement joins TRBV27 to TRBJ2-7, with D uncertain. The ends were cut back, 5 bases at V and 0 bases at J, with 17 bases in the middle. CDR3 length: 16 amino acids. Germline V gene lookup returns CDR1 MNHEY and CDR2 SMNVEV (reference sequence). The CDR3 loop reads CASSPRPPVSSYEQYF. The CDR3 nucleotides are TGTGCCAGCAGTCCCCGACCCCCTGTTAGCTCCTACGAGCAGTACTTC.

The V call is TRBV7-8, the J call TRBJ2-5; tentative D call: TRBD2 (6 bases). This CDR3 is 14 amino acids long. Looked up from germline, CDR1 is SGHVS and CDR2 is FQNEAQ. With 0 bases removed from V and 5 bases from J, the gap between germline ends came to 10 bases. CDR3 nucleotides: TGTGCCAGCAGCTTAGCGCGGAGGGGTGAGACCCAGTACTTC. This codes for CASSLARRGETQYF.

This chain links TRBV20-1 with TRBJ2-1; 9 bases are a match to TRBD2. Germline-derived CDR1 and CDR2 are DFQATT and SNEGSKA (reference sequence). The CDR3 spans 15 residues. Trimming took 3 bases from V and 2 from J; bases not matched to a gene: 5. The CDR3 loop is CSARGAGGPYNEQFF. The CDR3 bases are TGCAGTGCTAGGGGAGCGGGAGGCCCCTACAATGAGCAGTTCTTC.

The chain combines TRBV6-5 with TRBJ1-6; 8 positions agree with TRBD1. With V trimmed by 7 bases and J by 8 bases, 10 bases remained unmatched. Germline assignment: CDR1 MNHEY and CDR2 SVGAGI. CDR3 size: 15 residues. CDR3 in DNA: TGTGCCAGCACCAACAGGGGGTCATTATATTCACCCCTCCACTTT. This gives the protein CASTNRGSLYSPLHF.

This clonotype was seen only a few times. The chain links TRBV13 to TRBJ2-7; D might be TRBD1 (5 bases). This CDR3 contains 12 residues. The V and J ends lost 4 bases and 4 bases respectively, with 8 bases between them. The germline CDR1 and CDR2 sequences are PRHDT and FYEKMQ (reference sequence). Written as DNA, the CDR3 is TGTGCCAGCAGCTCCTCAGGGTACGAGCAGTACTTC. It codes for CASSSSGYEQYF.

The V gene is TRBV5-1, the J gene TRBJ2-2, with D unclear. Germline assignment: CDR1 SGHRS and CDR2 YFSETQ. The CDR3 has 14 amino acids. V was pared by 0 bases and J by 4 bases, with 7 bases between. CDR3 in DNA: TGCGCCAGCAGCTTGGCTCAGTCCACCGGGGAGCTGTTTTTT. It yields the protein CASSLAQSTGELFF.

This clonotype was detected only a few times. The chain uses TRBV2 and TRBJ2-3; TRBD2 is a possible D gene (5 bases). V lost 7 bases, J lost 0 bases, and 8 bases lay in between. CDR1 is SNHLY, CDR2 FYNNEI, per germline. CDR3 length: 13 residues. CDR3: CASKGGSTDTQYF. The CDR3 DNA sequence: TGTGCCAGCAAAGGCGGGAGCACAGATACGCAGTATTTT. Supplemented by reference TRBV2 and TRBJ2-3, the full variable domain reads EPEVTQTPSHQVTQMGQEVILRCVPISNHLYFYWYRQILGQKVEFLVSFYNNEISEKSEIFDDQFSVERPDGSNFTLKIRSTKLEDSAMYFCASKGGSTDTQYFGPGTRLTVL.

This rearrangement joins TRBV3-1 to TRBJ1-1; D is uncertain. The CDR3 is made up of 14 amino acids. CDR1 is LGHDT, CDR2 YNNKEL, per germline (reference sequence). The V and J ends lost 3 bases and 10 bases respectively, with 18 bases between them. This chain's CDR3 is CASSQRPGGAAAFF. DNA of the CDR3: TGTGCCAGCAGCCAGAGGCCGGGCGGCGCTGCAGCTTTCTTT. The full variable domain, completed using reference TRBV3-1 and TRBJ1-1, is DTAVSQTPKYLVTQMGNDKSIKCEQNLGHDTMYWYKQDSKKFLKIMFSYNNKELIINETVPNRFSPKSPDKAHLNLHINSLELGDSAVYFCASSQRPGGAAAFFGQGTRLTVV.

The gene calls are TRBV6-2 or TRBV6-3 and TRBJ1-2, with D possibly TRBD1 on 5 matching bases. The CDR3 totals 16 residues. Germline CDR1 MNHEY, CDR2 SVGEGT. V was pared by 6 bases and J by 5 bases, with 22 bases between. CDR3 amino acids: CASRISRDGSTYGYTF. CDR3 DNA sequence: TGTGCCAGCAGGATATCCCGGGACGGATCAACGTATGGCTACACCTTC.

This clonotype appeared a few times. The chain carries TRBV7-8 and TRBJ1-3, with 7 bases identical to TRBD1. Germline V gene sequence: CDR1 SGHVS, CDR2 FQNEAQ. V lost 1 base, J lost 2 bases, and 5 bases stayed unmatched. The CDR3 spans 16 residues. The CDR3 spells CASSLERQGAGNTIYF. The CDR3 region has the DNA TGTGCCAGCAGCTTAGAGAGACAGGGCGCTGGAAACACCATATATTTT.

The V and J genes are TRBV5-4 and TRBJ1-3; 7 bases line up with TRBD1. V lost 4 bases to trimming and J lost 1 base; unmatched junction nucleotides: 5. This CDR3 has 15 amino acids. From germline, CDR1 is SGHNT and CDR2 YYREEE (reference sequence). This CDR3 reads CASSRDRESGNTIYF. The CDR3 coding sequence is TGTGCCAGCAGCCGAGACAGGGAGTCTGGAAACACCATATATTTT.

This clonotype has just a few counts. The chain uses TRBV30 and TRBJ2-7, with 10 bases identical to TRBD1. The germline V gene encodes CDR1 GTSNPN and CDR2 SVGIG (reference sequence). The CDR3 runs to 15 residues. The V segment lost 1 base and the J segment 5 bases; nucleotides outside the gene matches: 8. CDR3 nucleotides: TGTGCCTGGAGTGCTTTGGGACAGGGGTATGACGAGCAGTACTTC. This gives the protein CAWSALGQGYDEQYF.

This clonotype has just a few counts. V gene TRBV5-1 combines with J gene TRBJ2-3; no clear D gene. Germline V gives CDR1 SGHRS, CDR2 YFSETQ. V shed 4 bases and J shed 4 bases, with 10 bases lying between them. CDR3 size: 13 residues. The CDR3 region is CASSGESPDTQYF. CDR3 sequence (DNA): TGCGCCAGCAGCGGCGAGAGTCCAGATACGCAGTATTTT.

The table lists this clonotype with many counts. The rearrangement joins TRBV7-2 to TRBJ2-1; D is possibly TRBD1 (6 bases). The CDR3 contains 16 residues. V lost 5 bases and J 3 bases, leaving 17 bases between the germline ends. Germline CDR1 SGHTA, CDR2 FQGNSA. In DNA, the CDR3 is TGTGCCAGCAGCCATAGACAGGCTTGGGGCTACAATGAGCAGTTCTTC. As protein: CASSHRQAWGYNEQFF.

This clonotype was seen repeatedly, ten times or more. The chain combines TRBV9 with TRBJ2-3; 8 bases align to TRBD2. The CDR3 has 18 amino acids. From germline, CDR1 is SGDLS and CDR2 YYNGEE. V trimming: 1 base; J trimming: 0 bases; junction bases outside the gene matches: 10. In nucleotides, the CDR3 is TGTGCCAGCAGCGTACGGGGGGGCCTGTCTAAAAGCACAGATACGCAGTATTTT. Protein product: CASSVRGGLSKSTDTQYF.

The table lists this clonotype with a few counts. The chain carries TRBV2 and TRBJ2-3; TRBD2 agrees at 10 bases. The CDR3 extends over 14 amino acids. Germline-derived CDR1 and CDR2 are SNHLY and FYNNEI. V shed 6 bases, J shed 5 bases, and the junction held 5 bases outside the gene matches. The CDR3 nucleotides are TGTGCCAGCAGCCCTGGACTAGCGGTAGATACGCAGTATTTT. Amino acids: CASSPGLAVDTQYF.

This clonotype has a single count. V usage is TRBV7-2 and J usage is TRBJ2-1; no firm D call. The CDR3 covers 15 residues. V was shortened by 2 bases and J by 7 bases, with 15 bases between the two germline ends. CDR1 and CDR2 from the germline V gene are SGHTA and FQGNSA. This CDR3 reads CASSLSFSEGNEQFF. The CDR3 DNA is TGTGCCAGCAGCTTAAGCTTTTCCGAAGGGAATGAGCAGTTCTTC.

This clonotype was counted at least ten times. The CDR3 region is CASSLQGDQPQHF. The CDR3 DNA is TGTGCCAGCAGTCTACAGGGCGATCAGCCCCAGCATTTT. The chain uses TRBV3-1 and TRBJ1-5; a possible D gene is TRBD1 (6 bases). V lost 6 bases and J lost 5, with 11 bases in between. Germline V CDR1 and CDR2: LGHDT, YNNKEL (reference sequence). This CDR3 is 13 amino acids long.

The table lists this clonotype with many counts. The chain uses TRBV29-1 and TRBJ2-2; 7 nucleotides align to TRBD2. CDR1 SQVTM and CDR2 ANQGSEA come from the germline V gene. This CDR3 contains 13 residues. With 8 bases clipped from V and 4 bases from J, the junction kept 7 bases outside the gene matches. CDR3 sequence: CSSLGRGTGELFF. The CDR3 DNA reads as TGCAGCTCCCTGGGGAGGGGCACCGGGGAGCTGTTTTTT.

V is TRBV28 and J is TRBJ2-7; 7 positions agree with TRBD2. V shed 3 bases and J 5 bases; nucleotides not matched to a gene: 10. The CDR3 consists of 15 residues. The germline V gene encodes CDR1 MDHEN and CDR2 SYDVKM. The CDR3 region is CASSFWGGDVNEQYF. As DNA, the CDR3 is TGTGCCAGCAGTTTTTGGGGAGGGGACGTAAACGAGCAGTACTTC.

The chain is built from TRBV5-1 and TRBJ2-7; D is possibly TRBD1 (6 bases). V shed 0 bases and J shed 4 bases, with 8 bases lying between them. The length of the CDR3 is 13 residues. The germline V gene has CDR1 SGHRS and CDR2 YFSETQ. The CDR3 is CASSLGDKYEQYF. The CDR3 DNA reads TGCGCCAGCAGCTTGGGGGACAAATACGAGCAGTACTTC.

The chain is built from TRBV6-5 and TRBJ2-7, with TRBD1 matching over 9 bases. Trimming cost V 2 bases and J 6 bases; bases outside gene matches: 5. CDR1 and CDR2 from the germline V gene are MNHEY and SVGAGI. The CDR3 covers 14 residues. DNA of the CDR3: TGTGCCAGCAGTTACGTGGGACAGGGAGGCGAGCAGTACTTC. As protein: CASSYVGQGGEQYF.

Many counts were recorded for this clonotype. CDR3 sequence (DNA): TGTGCCAGCAGCCAGGAAGGACTAGCGGCGTCCTACGAGCAGTACTTC. Encoded protein: CASSQEGLAASYEQYF. This sequence joins TRBV4-2 and TRBJ2-7, with TRBD2 matching 10 bases. Germline-derived CDR1 and CDR2 are LGHNA and YNFKEQ. V was pared by 3 bases and J by 1 base, with 6 bases of the junction left unmatched. This CDR3 has 16 amino acids.

This clonotype was seen only a few times. V is TRBV7-3 and J is TRBJ2-2; D is unresolved. V was cut by 5 bases and J by 5 bases, with 12 bases left in between. CDR3 length: 14 amino acids. Germline CDR1 and CDR2: SGHTA and FQGTGA. The CDR3 coding sequence is TGTGCCAGCAGCCACTCCGGCGGTACCGGGGAGCTGTTTTTT. It encodes CASSHSGGTGELFF.

CDR3 residues: CSVEEEGWRGLDTF. CDR3 DNA: TGCAGCGTTGAAGAGGAAGGGTGGAGAGGGTTGGACACCTTC. J is TRBJ1-2 and V is TRBV29-1; D call uncertain. The V gene's germline CDR1 is SQVTM and CDR2 ANQGSEA. Trimming stripped 0 bases from V and 12 bases from J, with 20 bases between. CDR3 length: 14 amino acids. The entire variable domain, with the rest obtained from reference TRBV29-1 and TRBJ1-2, is as follows: SAVISQKPSRDICQRGTSLTIQCQVDSQVTMMFWYRQQPGQSLTLIATANQGSEATYESGFVIDKFPISRPNLTFSTLTVSNMSPEDSSIYLCSVEEEGWRGLDTFGSGTRLTVV.

This clonotype has at least ten counts. This chain connects TRBV3-1 to TRBJ1-5; D ambiguous. CDR1 is LGHDT and CDR2 is YNNKEL in the germline V gene (reference sequence). V was clipped by 3 bases and J by 2 bases, with 11 bases between them. This CDR3 contains 15 residues. For the CDR3, the DNA is TGTGCCAGCAGCCAGGGTCCCACGGGCAATCAGCCCCAGCATTTT. It specifies CASSQGPTGNQPQHF.